This is a list of T cell receptor beta chains from one sample in a study of identical twins. TCRdb redid the calling of the 5' RACE reads with MiXCR, one entry per CDR3 protein. This table has approximately 890,000 distinct CDR3 sequences, approximately 13% appearing once. Another study also made use of these data, one on yellow fever vaccine responses in identical twins.

Sequencing input: PBMCs. The receptors were sampled from a woman under 30 in good health. The CDR3 runs from the conserved cysteine through the conserved F or W. D genes are given only for firm matches. Rows may omit the clone size; those that give it use once, few, many or a size class.

few	TRBJ1-1	TRBV5-1	NA	CASSLREKLMNTEAFF	TGCGCCAGCAGCTTGCGGGAGAAACTCATGAACACTGAAGCTTTCTTT
NA	TRBJ1-1	TRBV10-3	NA	CAISGIGNTEAFF	TGTGCCATCAGTGGGATCGGGAACACTGAAGCTTTCTTT
NA	TRBJ1-1	TRBV6-4	NA	CASSETRRDTEAFF	TGTGCCAGCAGTGAAACCCGGCGGGACACTGAAGCTTTCTTT
NA	TRBJ1-4	TRBV12-3/TRBV12-4	NA	CASSLSSGNREKLFF	TGTGCCAGCAGTTTAAGTTCAGGGAACCGGGAAAAACTGTTTTTT
NA	TRBJ2-1	TRBV6-5	TRBD1	CASSYTGENEQFF	TGTGCCAGCAGTTACACAGGGGAGAATGAGCAGTTCTTC
NA	TRBJ1-1	TRBV20-1	TRBD1	CSARDIARDRSFF	TGCAGTGCTAGAGATATTGCCCGGGACAGGTCCTTTTTT
many	TRBJ2-2	TRBV5-1	TRBD2	CASSLVGLAAANTGELFF	TGCGCCAGCAGCTTAGTGGGGCTAGCGGCCGCGAACACCGGGGAGCTGTTTTTT
many	TRBJ2-3	TRBV27	TRBD2	CASSPLAGSTDTQYF	TGTGCCAGCAGCCCACTAGCGGGAAGCACAGATACGCAGTATTTT
few	TRBJ1-2	TRBV24-1	NA	CATSDRTSNYGYTF	TGTGCCACCAGTGACAGAACTAGTAACTATGGCTACACCTTC
few	TRBJ2-3	TRBV12-3/TRBV12-4	TRBD2	CASSLGLAGGTPYF	TGTGCCAGCAGTTTAGGGCTAGCGGGAGGGACCCCGTATTTT
few	TRBJ1-1	TRBV6-5	NA	CASSYSRRGIAEAFF	TGTGCCAGCAGTTACTCGAGGAGGGGAATAGCTGAAGCTTTCTTT
few	TRBJ2-1	TRBV5-1	TRBD1	CASSLHGQDRGNEQFF	TGCGCCAGCAGCTTGCACGGGCAGGACAGGGGGAATGAGCAGTTCTTC
NA	TRBJ1-1	TRBV20-1	NA	CSAKEEPVMNTEAFF	TGCAGTGCTAAGGAGGAACCTGTTATGAACACTGAAGCTTTCTTT
few	TRBJ2-3	TRBV15	NA	CATSKAPTDTQYF	TGTGCCACCAGCAAAGCCCCCACAGATACGCAGTATTTT
NA	TRBJ2-7	TRBV4-1	NA	CASSQFLRWTPYEQYF	TGCGCCAGCAGCCAATTCCTGCGGTGGACACCCTACGAGCAGTACTTC
few	TRBJ2-3	TRBV19	NA	CASATYFGQDTDTQYF	TGTGCCAGTGCTACCTACTTTGGACAAGACACAGATACGCAGTATTTT
few	TRBJ2-1	TRBV2	NA	CASSVMSSYNEQFF	TGTGCCAGCAGTGTGATGAGCTCCTACAATGAGCAGTTCTTC
NA	TRBJ2-7	TRBV5-1	TRBD1	CASSSRQGAPYEQYF	TGCGCCAGCAGCTCTCGACAGGGGGCACCCTACGAGCAGTACTTC
few	TRBJ2-3	TRBV20-1	TRBD2	CSAFKAGGISGTQYF	TGCAGTGCTTTTAAAGCGGGAGGGATTAGCGGTACGCAGTATTTT
NA	TRBJ2-1	TRBV28	TRBD2	CASSARISSGDNEQFF	TGTGCCAGCAGTGCCCGGATTTCTAGCGGGGATAATGAGCAGTTCTTC
NA	TRBJ2-5	TRBV5-1	TRBD1	CASSLGTGQIYQETQYF	TGCGCCAGCAGCTTGGGAACGGGACAGATCTACCAAGAGACCCAGTACTTC
few	TRBJ2-5	TRBV7-8	NA	CASSPGGF	TGTGCCAGCAGCCCCGGGGGCTTC
few	TRBJ1-1	TRBV7-2	NA	CASSLRWERGTEAFF	TGTGCCAGCAGCTTAAGGTGGGAGAGGGGCACTGAAGCTTTCTTT
NA	TRBJ1-6	TRBV5-6	NA	CASSPNPESPLHF	TGTGCCAGCAGCCCCAATCCCGAATCACCCCTCCACTTT
few	TRBJ2-1	TRBV12-3/TRBV12-4	TRBD2	CASSLSSGRAHEQFF	TGTGCCAGCAGTTTGTCGAGCGGGAGGGCACATGAGCAGTTCTTC
few	TRBJ2-5	TRBV20-1	TRBD1	CSARDWDREWETQYF	TGCAGTGCTAGAGATTGGGACAGGGAGTGGGAGACCCAGTACTTC
NA	TRBJ2-1	TRBV29-1	TRBD2	CSVDGREGRNEQFF	TGCAGCGTTGACGGGCGGGAGGGCCGCAATGAGCAGTTCTTC
NA	TRBJ2-1	TRBV3-1	NA	CASSQDPDGNEQFF	TGTGCCAGCAGCCAAGATCCGGACGGAAATGAGCAGTTCTTC
NA	TRBJ2-3	TRBV24-1	NA	CATSVTSAWGTDTQYF	TGTGCCACCAGTGTAACTTCCGCCTGGGGCACAGATACGCAGTATTTT
few	TRBJ1-1	TRBV6-1	NA	CASSENINTEAFF	TGTGCCAGCAGTGAAAACATTAACACTGAAGCTTTCTTT
NA	TRBJ2-7	TRBV2	NA	CASRVAGAYEQYF	TGTGCCAGCAGAGTCGCAGGCGCCTACGAGCAGTACTTC
NA	TRBJ2-5	TRBV5-8	NA	CASSFGVRRETQYF	TGTGCCAGCAGCTTCGGGGTCAGGCGAGAGACCCAGTACTTC
few	TRBJ2-2	TRBV6-1	NA	CASSTLDTGELFF	TGTGCCAGCAGTACCTTAGACACCGGGGAGCTGTTTTTT
NA	TRBJ1-5	TRBV7-6	TRBD1	CASSSTGGLRPDQPQHF	TGTGCCAGCAGCTCCACAGGGGGTTTACGTCCCGATCAGCCCCAGCATTTT
few	TRBJ2-1	TRBV2	TRBD2	CASRSGTSVSYNEQFF	TGTGCCAGCAGAAGCGGGACTAGCGTCTCCTACAATGAGCAGTTCTTC
NA	TRBJ1-2	TRBV20-1	NA	CSARSSSGTGRGYGYTF	TGCAGTGCTAGATCGTCGTCAGGGACGGGTCGGGGGTACGGCTACACCTTC
few	TRBJ2-3	TRBV28	TRBD2	CASNIAGGSTDTQYF	TGTGCCAGCAACATAGCGGGAGGGAGCACAGATACGCAGTATTTT
few	TRBJ2-3	TRBV20-1	NA	CSAPRPGADTQYF	TGCAGTGCCCCCCGGCCTGGGGCAGATACGCAGTATTTT
NA	TRBJ2-7	TRBV2	NA	CASSKFSYEQYF	TGTGCCAGCAGTAAATTTTCCTACGAGCAGTACTTC
NA	TRBJ2-1	TRBV29-1	NA	CSVGVTGRGEQFF	TGCAGCGTTGGCGTTACGGGGAGAGGTGAGCAGTTCTTC
few	TRBJ2-1	TRBV6-1	TRBD2	CASSPRRELGEQFF	TGTGCCAGCAGTCCCCGGCGGGAGTTGGGTGAGCAGTTCTTC
NA	TRBJ2-2	TRBV6-1	NA	CASSATQTGFVPGELFF	TGTGCCAGCAGTGCCACCCAGACGGGTTTTGTGCCCGGGGAGCTGTTTTTT
NA	TRBJ1-1	TRBV4-1	NA	CASSYSGVTEAFF	TGCGCCAGCAGCTACAGCGGGGTTACTGAAGCTTTCTTT
few	TRBJ1-2	TRBV7-9	TRBD1	CASSLEVGQGSNYGYTF	TGTGCCAGCAGCTTAGAAGTTGGACAGGGATCGAACTATGGCTACACCTTC